Many counts were recorded for the clone carrying this T cell receptor beta chain. Its target is not known. The CDR3 is 14 residues long. The V gene lost 6 bases and the J gene lost 3 bases, with 12 bases spanning the gap. CDR1 is MDHEN and CDR2 is SYDVKM in the germline V gene. The entry originates in a study of CD8 T cells in ankylosing spondylitis. Quantitative 5'-RACE with molecular barcodes generated TCR beta libraries. TCRdb itself ran the 5' RACE reads through MiXCR, one entry per CDR3 protein. The top ten clones hold more than 4.5% of a sample with about 210,000 distinct CDR3 sequences, roughly 8.2% of them seen once. Overall study results and limits: Among TCR beta sequences, a motif of several highly homologous variants appeared characteristic of ankylosing spondylitis blood. CD8+ by phenotype, disease-linked clones were relatively rare in peripheral blood.

V and J are TRBV28 and TRBJ2-4; D may be TRBD2 (5 bases). This clonotype was sampled from a female donor with ankylosing spondylitis or in good health (not recorded which). Sample: blood, either unsorted or a sorted T cell fraction (not recorded which). Here the CDR3 reads CASSPDLRKNIQYF. In DNA, the CDR3 is TGTGCCAGCAGCCCGGACTTGCGCAAAAACATTCAGTACTTC.